This T cell receptor (beta chain) came from a study of regulatory T cells in long-lasting Graves disease. Regarding time point: persistent/refractory GD, antithyroid drugs over 5 years with positive TRAb. Construction of the TCR library relied on RNA isolated from PBMCs. The peripheral blood volume drawn was approximately 9.5 milliliters, and it was collected into EDTA tubes. General observations from the study: Among persistent patients, a larger number of public clonotypes were shared (roughly 2,900) than among newly diagnosed patients (966). Persistent Graves' patients possessed reduced TCR diversity relative to recently diagnosed ones.

A note on this clonotype: Its target is not known.

HTBI primers from iRepertoire and Arm-PCR of CDR3 regions yielded the TCR beta libraries. TCRdb re-called the multiplex PCR reads with MiXCR, one entry per CDR3 protein. The table shows roughly 300,000 distinct CDR3 sequences, with roughly a fifth occurring only once. This TCR came from a female donor with Graves disease. The sequencing used peripheral blood mononuclear cells (PBMCs), collected when the disease was refractory, from a patient treated with antithyroid drugs.

CDR3 in DNA: TGTGCCAGCAGCTTGGTAATCCAGGGTAGGGAAAAACTGTTTTTT. Amino acid sequence: CASSLVIQGREKLFF. The gene calls are TRBV5-6 and TRBJ1-4, with D perhaps matching TRBD1 (5 bases). Germline V gives CDR1 SGHDT, CDR2 YYEEEE. The CDR3 covers 15 residues. The V gene lost 0 bases and the J gene lost 8 bases, with 14 bases spanning the gap.